What follows describes a single T cell receptor beta chain. Its specificity is unknown. A second PCR of roughly 7 to 11 cycles used a sample-barcoded 5' primer and a J-beta primer mix. Each cDNA molecule was tagged by a template-switch adaptor that had 12 random nucleotides. MiXCR, applied by TCRdb to the 5' RACE reads, yields one record per CDR3 protein. The sample contains around 780,000 distinct CDR3 sequences, more than 55% of which appear only once. The sample is drawn from a study of blood T cells in healthy people across ages. Study observations and caveats: Relative to aged donors, long-lived donors carried more naive CD4+ cells and displayed higher diversity.

This CDR3 is 13 amino acids long. Germline loops: CDR1 MNHEY, CDR2 SVGAGI. Trimming removed 2 bases from V and 6 bases from J, with 11 bases in between. Sample donors were healthy Caucasian individuals that came from Russia, aged roughly 6 to 100. Peripheral blood was drawn, approximately 9.5 milliliters per donor. The chain recombines TRBV6-5 with TRBJ2-7; D is unclear. The sequence came from a man aged 40-49 years in good health. The sample comprised blood. The CDR3 region has the DNA TGTGCCAGCAGTTACCCTTCGACGGGCGAGCAGTACTTC. It yields the protein CASSYPSTGEQYF.